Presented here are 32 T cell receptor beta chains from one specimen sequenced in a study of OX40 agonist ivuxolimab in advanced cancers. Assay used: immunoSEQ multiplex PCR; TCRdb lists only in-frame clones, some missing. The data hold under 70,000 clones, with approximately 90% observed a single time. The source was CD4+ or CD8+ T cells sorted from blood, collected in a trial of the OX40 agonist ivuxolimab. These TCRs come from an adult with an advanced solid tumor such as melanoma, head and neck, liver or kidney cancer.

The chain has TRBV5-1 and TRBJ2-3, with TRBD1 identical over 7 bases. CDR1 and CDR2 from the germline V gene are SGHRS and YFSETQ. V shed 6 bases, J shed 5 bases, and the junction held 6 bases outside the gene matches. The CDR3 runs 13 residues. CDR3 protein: CASTETGRDTQYF. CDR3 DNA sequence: TGCGCCAGCACCGAGACAGGGAGAGATACGCAGTATTTT.

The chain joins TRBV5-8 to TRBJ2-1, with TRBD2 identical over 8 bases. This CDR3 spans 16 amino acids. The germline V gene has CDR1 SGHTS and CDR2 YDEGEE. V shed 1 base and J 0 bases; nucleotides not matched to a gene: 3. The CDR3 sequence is CASSLRGGGSYNEQFF. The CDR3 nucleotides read TGTGCCAGCAGCTTGCGGGGGGGAGGCTCCTACAATGAGCAGTTCTTC.

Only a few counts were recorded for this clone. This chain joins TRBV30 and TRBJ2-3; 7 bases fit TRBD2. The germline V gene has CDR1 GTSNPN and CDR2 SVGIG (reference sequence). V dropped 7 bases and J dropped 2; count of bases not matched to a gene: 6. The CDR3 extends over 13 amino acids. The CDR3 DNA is TGTGCCTACGGGAGGACCGACACAGATACGCAGTATTTT. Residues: CAYGRTDTDTQYF.

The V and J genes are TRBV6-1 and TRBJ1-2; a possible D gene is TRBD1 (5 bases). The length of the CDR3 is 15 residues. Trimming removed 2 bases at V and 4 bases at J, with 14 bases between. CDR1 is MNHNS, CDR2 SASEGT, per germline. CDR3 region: CASSELTQVVYGYTF. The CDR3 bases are TGTGCCAGCAGTGAACTAACACAGGTGGTCTATGGCTACACCTTC.

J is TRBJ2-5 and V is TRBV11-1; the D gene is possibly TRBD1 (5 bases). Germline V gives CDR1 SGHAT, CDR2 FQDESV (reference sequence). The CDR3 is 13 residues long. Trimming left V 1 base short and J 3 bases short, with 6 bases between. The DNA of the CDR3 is TGTGCCAGCAGCTTAGGGGGCGAAGAGACCCAGTACTTC. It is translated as CASSLGGEETQYF.

The DNA for the CDR3 is TGTGCCACACTCTCAGGACAGTCAATACTCCACTTT. Translating it yields CATLSGQSILHF. The chain employs TRBV28 and TRBJ1-6, with D possibly matching TRBD1 (6 bases). The V and J ends lost 10 bases and 16 bases respectively, with 20 bases between them. The CDR3 covers 12 residues. The V gene's germline CDR1 is MDHEN and CDR2 SYDVKM.

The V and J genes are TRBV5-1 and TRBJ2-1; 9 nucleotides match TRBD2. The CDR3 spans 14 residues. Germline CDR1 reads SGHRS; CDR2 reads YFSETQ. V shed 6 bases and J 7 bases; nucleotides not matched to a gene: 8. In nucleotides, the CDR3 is TGCGCCAGCAACCCTAGCGGGGCGGGGAATGAGCAGTTCTTC. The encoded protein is CASNPSGAGNEQFF.

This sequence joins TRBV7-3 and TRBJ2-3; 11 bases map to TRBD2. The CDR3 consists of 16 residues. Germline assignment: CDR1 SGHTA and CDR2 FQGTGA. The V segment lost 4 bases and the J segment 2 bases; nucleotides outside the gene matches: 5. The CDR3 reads CASSSFSGRATDTQYF. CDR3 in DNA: TGTGCCAGCAGCTCTTTTAGCGGGAGGGCCACAGATACGCAGTATTTT.

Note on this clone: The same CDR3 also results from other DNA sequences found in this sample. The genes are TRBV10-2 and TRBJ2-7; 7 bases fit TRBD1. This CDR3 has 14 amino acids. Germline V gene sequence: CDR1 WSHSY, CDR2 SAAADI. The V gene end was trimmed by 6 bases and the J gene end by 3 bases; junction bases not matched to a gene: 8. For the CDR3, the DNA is TGCGCCAGCAGGAATGGGCAGGGGGACTACGAGCAGTACTTC. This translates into CASRNGQGDYEQYF.

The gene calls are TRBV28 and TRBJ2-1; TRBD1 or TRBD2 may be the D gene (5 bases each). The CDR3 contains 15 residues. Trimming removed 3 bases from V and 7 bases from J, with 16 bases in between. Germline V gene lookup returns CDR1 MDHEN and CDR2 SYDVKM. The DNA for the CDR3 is TGTGCCAGCAGTTTCTTTGGGGGAACCGGTAATGAGCAGTTCTTC. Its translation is CASSFFGGTGNEQFF.

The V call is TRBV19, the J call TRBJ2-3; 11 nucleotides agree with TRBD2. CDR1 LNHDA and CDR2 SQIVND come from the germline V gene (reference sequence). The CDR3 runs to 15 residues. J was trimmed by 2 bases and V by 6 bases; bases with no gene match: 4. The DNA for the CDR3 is TGTGCCAGTAGGCTAGCGGGAGGCCCCACAGATACGCAGTATTTT. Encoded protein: CASRLAGGPTDTQYF. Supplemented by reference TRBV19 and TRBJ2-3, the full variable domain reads DGGITQSPKYLFRKEGQNVTLSCEQNLNHDAMYWYRQDPGQGLRLIYYSQIVNDFQKGDIAEGYSVSREKKESFPLTVTSAQKNPTAFYLCASRLAGGPTDTQYFGPGTRLTVL.

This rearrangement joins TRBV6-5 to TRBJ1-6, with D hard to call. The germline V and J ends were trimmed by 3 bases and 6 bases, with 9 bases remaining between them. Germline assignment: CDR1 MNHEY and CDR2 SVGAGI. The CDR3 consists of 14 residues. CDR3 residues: CASSYGRINSPLHF. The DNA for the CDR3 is TGTGCCAGCAGTTATGGGCGGATTAATTCACCCCTCCACTTT.

The CDR3 DNA reads TGTGCCAGCGGACTAGCGGATCAAGAGACCCAGTACTTC. Protein sequence: CASGLADQETQYF. The chain joins TRBV9 to TRBJ2-5; 10 bases are shared with TRBD2. Per the germline V gene, CDR1 is SGDLS and CDR2 is YYNGEE. The CDR3 has 13 amino acids. After removal of 7 bases from V and 2 bases from J, the junction contained 2 bases not matched to a gene.

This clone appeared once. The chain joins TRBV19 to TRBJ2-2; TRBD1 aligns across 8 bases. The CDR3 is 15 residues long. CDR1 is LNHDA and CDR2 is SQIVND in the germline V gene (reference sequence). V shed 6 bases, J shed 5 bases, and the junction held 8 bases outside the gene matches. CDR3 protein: CASRQTGAQTGELFF. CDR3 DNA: TGTGCCAGTAGACAGACAGGGGCACAAACCGGGGAGCTGTTTTTT.

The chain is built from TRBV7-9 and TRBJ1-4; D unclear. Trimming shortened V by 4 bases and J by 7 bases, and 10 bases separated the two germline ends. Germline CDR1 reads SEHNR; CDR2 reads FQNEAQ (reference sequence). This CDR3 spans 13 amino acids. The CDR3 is CASSSTTPEKLFF. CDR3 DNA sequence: TGTGCCAGCAGCTCCACAACTCCTGAAAAACTGTTTTTT.

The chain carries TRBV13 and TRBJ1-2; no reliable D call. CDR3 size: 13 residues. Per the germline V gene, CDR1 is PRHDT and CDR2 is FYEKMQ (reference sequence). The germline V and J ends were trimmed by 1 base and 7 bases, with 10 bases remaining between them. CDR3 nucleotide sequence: TGTGCCAGCAGCTTAGAAAGGACTGCTGGCTACACCTTC. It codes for CASSLERTAGYTF.

The CDR3 loop is CSVPTNSNTEAFF. CDR3 sequence (DNA): TGCAGCGTCCCGACGAACAGTAACACTGAAGCTTTCTTT. The chain uses TRBV29-1 and TRBJ1-1; D call uncertain. Trimming shortened V by 6 bases and J by 2 bases, and 13 bases separated the two germline ends. The CDR3 is 13 residues long. Germline V lookup: CDR1 SQVTM, CDR2 ANQGSEA.

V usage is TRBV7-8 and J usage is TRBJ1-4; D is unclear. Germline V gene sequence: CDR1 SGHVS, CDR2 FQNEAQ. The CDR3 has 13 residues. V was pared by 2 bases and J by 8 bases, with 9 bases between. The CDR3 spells CASSLLLGEKLFF. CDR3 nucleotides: TGTGCCAGCAGCTTATTACTGGGGGAAAAACTGTTTTTT.

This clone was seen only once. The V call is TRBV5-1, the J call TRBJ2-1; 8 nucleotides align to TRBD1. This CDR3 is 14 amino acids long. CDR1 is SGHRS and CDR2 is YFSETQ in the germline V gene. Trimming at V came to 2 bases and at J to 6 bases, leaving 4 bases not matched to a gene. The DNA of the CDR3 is TGCGCCAGCAGCTTAGGACAGGGAGGCAATGAGCAGTTCTTC. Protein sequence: CASSLGQGGNEQFF. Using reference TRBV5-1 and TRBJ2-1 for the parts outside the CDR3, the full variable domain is KAGVTQTPRYLIKTRGQQVTLSCSPISGHRSVSWYQQTPGQGLQFLFEYFSETQRNKGNFPGRFSGRQFSNSRSEMNVSTLELGDSALYLCASSLGQGGNEQFFGPGTRLTVL.

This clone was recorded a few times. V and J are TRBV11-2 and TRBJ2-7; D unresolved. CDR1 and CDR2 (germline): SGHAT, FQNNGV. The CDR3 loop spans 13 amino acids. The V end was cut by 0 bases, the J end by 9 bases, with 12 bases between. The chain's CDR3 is CASSLDSLAGQYF. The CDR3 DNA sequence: TGTGCCAGCAGCTTAGATTCCCTCGCTGGGCAGTACTTC.

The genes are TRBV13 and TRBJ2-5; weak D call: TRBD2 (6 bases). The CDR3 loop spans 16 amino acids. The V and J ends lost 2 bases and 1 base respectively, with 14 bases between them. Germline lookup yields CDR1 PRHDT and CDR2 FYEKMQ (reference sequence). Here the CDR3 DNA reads TGTGCCAGCAGCTTATATGCGGAGGGTCCCCAAGAGACCCAGTACTTC. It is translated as CASSLYAEGPQETQYF. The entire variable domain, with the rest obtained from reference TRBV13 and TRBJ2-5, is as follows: AAGVIQSPRHLIKEKRETATLKCYPIPRHDTVYWYQQGPGQDPQFLISFYEKMQSDKGSIPDRFSAQQFSDYHSELNMSSLELGDSALYFCASSLYAEGPQETQYFGPGTRLLVL.

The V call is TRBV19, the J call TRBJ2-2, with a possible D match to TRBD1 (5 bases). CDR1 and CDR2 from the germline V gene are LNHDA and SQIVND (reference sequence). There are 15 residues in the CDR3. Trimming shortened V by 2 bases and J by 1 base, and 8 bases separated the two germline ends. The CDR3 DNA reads TGTGCCAGTAGTATACAGGGCGTGAACACCGGGGAGCTGTTTTTT. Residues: CASSIQGVNTGELFF.

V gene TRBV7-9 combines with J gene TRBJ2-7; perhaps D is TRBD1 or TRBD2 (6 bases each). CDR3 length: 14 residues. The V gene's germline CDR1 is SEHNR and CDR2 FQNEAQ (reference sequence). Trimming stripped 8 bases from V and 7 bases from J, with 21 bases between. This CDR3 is CASGSSWGAGEQYF. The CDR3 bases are TGTGCCAGCGGATCTTCGTGGGGGGCGGGGGAGCAGTACTTC.

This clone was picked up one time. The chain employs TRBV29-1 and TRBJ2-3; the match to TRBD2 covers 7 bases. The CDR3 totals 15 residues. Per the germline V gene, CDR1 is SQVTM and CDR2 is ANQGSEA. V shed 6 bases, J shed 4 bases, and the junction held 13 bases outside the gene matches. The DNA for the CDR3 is TGCAGCGTAAGAGGGCCGGGAGGTGGAGCAGATACGCAGTATTTT. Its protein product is CSVRGPGGGADTQYF.

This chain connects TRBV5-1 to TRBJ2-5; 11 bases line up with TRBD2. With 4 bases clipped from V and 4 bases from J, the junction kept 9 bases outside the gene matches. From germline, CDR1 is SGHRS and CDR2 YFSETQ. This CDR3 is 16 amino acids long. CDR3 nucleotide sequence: TGCGCCAGCAGCACCTTACTAGCGGGAGCCGGAGAGACCCAGTACTTC. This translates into CASSTLLAGAGETQYF.

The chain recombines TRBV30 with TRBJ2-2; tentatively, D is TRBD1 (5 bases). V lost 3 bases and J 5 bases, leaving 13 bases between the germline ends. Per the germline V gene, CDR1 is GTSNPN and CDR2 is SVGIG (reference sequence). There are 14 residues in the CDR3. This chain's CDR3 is CAWRTEVTTGELFF. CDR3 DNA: TGTGCCTGGAGGACAGAGGTAACAACCGGGGAGCTGTTTTTT.

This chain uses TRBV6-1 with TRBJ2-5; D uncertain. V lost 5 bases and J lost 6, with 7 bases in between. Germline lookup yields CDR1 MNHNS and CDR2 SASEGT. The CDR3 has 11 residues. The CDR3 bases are TGTGCCAGCAGTTCCCGTCAGACCCAGTACTTC. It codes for CASSSRQTQYF.

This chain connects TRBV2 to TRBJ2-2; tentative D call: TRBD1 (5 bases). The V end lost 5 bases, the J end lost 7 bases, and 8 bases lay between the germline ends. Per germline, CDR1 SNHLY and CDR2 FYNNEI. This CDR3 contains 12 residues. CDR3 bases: TGTGCCAGCAGTAAGGGGTTCGGGGAGCTGTTTTTT. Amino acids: CASSKGFGELFF.

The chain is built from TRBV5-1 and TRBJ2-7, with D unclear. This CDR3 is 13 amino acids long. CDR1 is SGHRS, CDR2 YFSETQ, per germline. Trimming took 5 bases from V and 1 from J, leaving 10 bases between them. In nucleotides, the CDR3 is TGCGCCAGCAGAAGGACGGATTCCTACGAGCAGTACTTC. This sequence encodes CASRRTDSYEQYF.

The CDR3 here is CASGSGSWNEQFF. The CDR3 bases are TGTGCTAGTGGAAGCGGGAGTTGGAATGAGCAGTTCTTC. V gene TRBV12-5 combines with J gene TRBJ2-1; TRBD2 agrees at 8 bases. Germline V gene data show CDR1 as LGHNT and CDR2 as FRNRAP. The V gene end was trimmed by 6 bases and the J gene end by 7 bases; junction bases not matched to a gene: 5. CDR3 length: 13 amino acids.

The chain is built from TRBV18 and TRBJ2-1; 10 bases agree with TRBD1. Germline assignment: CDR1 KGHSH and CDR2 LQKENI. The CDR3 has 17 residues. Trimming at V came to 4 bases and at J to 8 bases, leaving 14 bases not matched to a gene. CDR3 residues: CASSLVTPGTGEDEQFF. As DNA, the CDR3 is TGTGCCAGCTCACTCGTAACGCCTGGGACAGGGGAGGATGAGCAGTTCTTC.

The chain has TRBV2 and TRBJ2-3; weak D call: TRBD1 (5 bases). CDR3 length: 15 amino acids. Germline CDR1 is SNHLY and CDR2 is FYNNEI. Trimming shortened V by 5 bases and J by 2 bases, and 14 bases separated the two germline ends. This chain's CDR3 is CASSLNRLSTDTQYF. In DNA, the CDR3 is TGTGCCAGCAGTCTTAACAGGCTCTCCACAGATACGCAGTATTTT.